This T cell receptor beta chain was recorded in a study of patients and donors after allogeneic stem cell transplantation. TCRdb re-called the RT-PCR reads with MiXCR, one entry per CDR3 protein. Of under 200,000 distinct CDR3 sequences listed, approximately 30% are singletons. The CDR3 extends over 16 amino acids. Per the germline V gene, CDR1 is SGHAT and CDR2 is FQNNGV. Deletions cut 3 bases from V and 0 bases from J, with 9 bases between. This clonotype was counted between two and nine times. The specimen was blood, either unsorted or a sorted T cell fraction (not recorded which). V usage is TRBV11-2 and J usage is TRBJ1-6; D unclear. This sequence originates from a human donor who was either an allogeneic HSCT recipient or a stem cell or donor lymphocyte infusion donor (not recorded which). It is not recorded whose cells these are; they may come from a transplant donor. The CDR3 loop reads CASSLTGYSYNSPLHF. In DNA, the CDR3 is TGTGCCAGCAGCTTGACTGGTTACTCCTATAATTCACCCCTCCACTTT.